The 9 T cell receptor beta chains listed next were all sequenced from one sample in a study of blood T cell repertoires in COVID-19 (dated by TCRdb to the early 2020s). Library preparation used the immunoSEQ multiplex PCR assay. The table was pulled from immuneACCESS by TCRdb, which kept in-frame rearrangements only. Such tables lose some clones; where checked, under half of the loss comes from unresolved V genes, and the rest has no known cause. Counted in this sample were 95,000 to 100,000 clones; 87% of them appeared once. Of the sample, about 9.9% is held by the ten largest clones. Sequenced material: peripheral blood. All receptors come from a woman in her 30s with acute or convalescent COVID-19.

The gene calls are TRBV2 and TRBJ1-5, with D perhaps matching TRBD1 (6 bases). Germline V gives CDR1 SNHLY, CDR2 FYNNEI. The CDR3 sequence is 11 residues long. CDR3 DNA sequence: TGTGGAACAGGGCTAGGTCAGCCCCAGCATTTT. Its translation: CGTGLGQPQHF.

This chain connects TRBV6-5 to TRBJ1-4; 7 nucleotides align to TRBD1. The CDR3 loop spans 16 amino acids. CDR1 is MNHEY and CDR2 is SVGAGI in the germline V gene. V shed 2 bases, J shed 5 bases, and the junction held 8 bases outside the gene matches. CDR3 amino acids: CASSYVMGQPNEKLFF. CDR3 bases: TGTGCCAGCAGTTACGTGATGGGACAGCCCAATGAAAAACTGTTTTTT.

The chain links TRBV28 to TRBJ1-2, with TRBD1 matching 9 bases. Germline V gene lookup returns CDR1 MDHEN and CDR2 SYDVKM. The CDR3 consists of 14 residues. Trimming removed 7 bases from V and 3 bases from J; junction bases left unmatched: 6. The CDR3 DNA reads TGTGCCAGCACCGGACAGGGGCGCTACTATGGCTACACCTTC. Its translation: CASTGQGRYYGYTF.

There are a few counts of this clone. V usage is TRBV6-6 and J usage is TRBJ1-5; D is possibly TRBD1 (5 bases). In germline, CDR1 is MNHNY, CDR2 SVGAGI (reference sequence). The CDR3 has 14 amino acids. The ends were cut back, 5 bases at V and 3 bases at J, with 11 bases in the middle. The CDR3 sequence is CASSPGALNQPQHF. CDR3 nucleotide sequence: TGTGCCAGCAGTCCTGGGGCCCTCAATCAGCCCCAGCATTTT.

The chain joins TRBV12-3 or TRBV12-4 to TRBJ1-1; TRBD1 might be the D (5 bases). The CDR3 runs 13 residues. The V end lost 6 bases, the J end lost 3 bases, and 11 bases lay between the germline ends. The CDR3 protein is CASSLKGDTEAFF. CDR3 DNA sequence: TGTGCCAGCAGCCTTAAAGGGGACACTGAAGCTTTCTTT.

The chain combines TRBV28 with TRBJ2-7; TRBD1 aligns across 9 bases. V trimming: 7 bases; J trimming: 3 bases; junction bases outside the gene matches: 4. Germline assignment: CDR1 MDHEN and CDR2 SYDVKM. This CDR3 spans 13 amino acids. The CDR3 spells CASTGTGYYEQYF. The CDR3 bases are TGTGCCAGCACCGGGACAGGGTACTACGAGCAGTACTTC.

V is TRBV5-5 and J is TRBJ1-4; D unresolved. V dropped 0 bases and J dropped 4 bases, with 10 bases sitting between them. From germline, CDR1 is SGHKS and CDR2 YYEKEE (reference sequence). The CDR3 is 15 residues long. This CDR3 reads CASSLDGLDNEKLFF. As DNA, the CDR3 is TGTGCCAGCAGCTTGGACGGACTAGATAATGAAAAACTGTTTTTT.

This clone was counted between two and nine times. The V and J genes are TRBV6-1 and TRBJ1-6; no clear D gene. Trimming took off 3 bases at V and 0 bases at J, with 3 bases between the two ends. There are 14 residues in the CDR3. CDR1 and CDR2 (germline): MNHNS, SASEGT. The CDR3 reads CASSDGSYNSPLHF. The CDR3 DNA reads TGTGCCAGCAGTGACGGCTCCTATAATTCACCCCTCCACTTT.

This clone was counted a few times. The rearrangement joins TRBV10-3 to TRBJ2-7, with unresolved D. Germline V gene lookup returns CDR1 ENHRY and CDR2 SYGVKD. Trimming shortened V by 5 bases and J by 2 bases, and 10 bases separated the two germline ends. This CDR3 is 13 amino acids long. CDR3 region: CAISPGSPYEQYF. Written as DNA, the CDR3 is TGTGCCATCAGTCCCGGGTCCCCCTACGAGCAGTACTTC.